Following are 13 T cell receptor beta chains from one sample sequenced in a study of cytomegalovirus exposure and HLA in healthy donors. With 60 Vbeta and 13 Jbeta primers, the PCR was carried out. The table came from immunoSEQ multiplex PCR; TCRdb's copy has only in-frame clones and leaves some out. The sample lists 200,000 or so clones; 65% to 85% were seen once. Input material: PBMCs. The receptors were sampled from a woman under 40 in good health and CMV-seropositive.

V is TRBV7-9 and J is TRBJ2-2; 12 bases match TRBD2. V shed 3 bases and J 5 bases; nucleotides not matched to a gene: 1. CDR3 length equals 15 residues. Germline-derived CDR1 and CDR2 are SEHNR and FQNEAQ (reference sequence). CDR3 sequence reads: CASSFGLAGTGELFF. CDR3 nucleotide sequence: TGTGCCAGCAGCTTCGGACTAGCGGGAACCGGGGAGCTGTTTTTT.

This chain uses TRBV5-1 with TRBJ2-7; possibly TRBD2 for D (5 bases). V was pared by 0 bases and J by 3 bases, with 10 bases between. The CDR3 loop spans 14 amino acids. Germline V CDR1 and CDR2: SGHRS, YFSETQ. The chain's CDR3 is CASSLARGIYEQYF. Written as DNA, the CDR3 is TGCGCCAGCAGCTTGGCCCGGGGAATCTACGAGCAGTACTTC.

This clone showed up just once. This chain uses TRBV19 with TRBJ1-1; 7 positions match TRBD1. The V and J ends lost 4 bases and 3 bases, in that order; junction bases with no gene match: 5. In germline, CDR1 is LNHDA, CDR2 SQIVND (reference sequence). This CDR3 is 14 amino acids long. The CDR3 is CASSTKDRYTEAFF. As DNA, the CDR3 is TGTGCCAGTAGTACAAAGGACAGGTACACTGAAGCTTTCTTT.

The chain carries TRBV7-6 and TRBJ2-7; 14 positions agree with TRBD2. The germline gives CDR1 SGHVS, CDR2 FNYEAQ. The length of the CDR3 is 15 residues. Unmatched junction bases numbered 5, after V lost 4 bases and J lost 6 bases. In DNA form, the CDR3 reads TGTGCCAGCAGCTCCGGGACTAGCGGGGGACTCGAGCAGTACTTC. Translated: CASSSGTSGGLEQYF.

The chain carries TRBV4-1 and TRBJ1-5; D unresolved. V lost 1 base and J lost 0, with 7 bases in between. CDR1 and CDR2 from the germline V gene are MGHRA and YSYEKL. The CDR3 has 15 amino acids. CDR3 sequence: CASSQVYSSNQPQHF. Here the CDR3 DNA reads TGCGCCAGCAGCCAAGTCTACTCTAGCAATCAGCCCCAGCATTTT.

The chain links TRBV6-5 to TRBJ1-6, with D possibly matching TRBD1 (6 bases). This CDR3 has 16 amino acids. The V end was cut by 4 bases, the J end by 6 bases, with 16 bases between. Germline V gene lookup returns CDR1 MNHEY and CDR2 SVGAGI. The CDR3 is CASSLSRGGPNSPLHF. The CDR3 coding sequence is TGTGCCAGCAGTTTGTCTCGGGGGGGGCCTAATTCACCCCTCCACTTT.

This chain joins TRBV9 and TRBJ2-5; no reliable D call. Per the germline V gene, CDR1 is SGDLS and CDR2 is YYNGEE. V lost 0 bases to trimming and J lost 5 bases, with 8 bases between them. CDR3 length: 13 amino acids. The CDR3 region is CASSVGARETQYF. CDR3 DNA: TGTGCCAGCAGCGTAGGGGCTCGGGAGACCCAGTACTTC. The variable domain in full, with the rest retrieved from reference TRBV9 and TRBJ2-5, is DSGVTQTPKHLITATGQRVTLRCSPRSGDLSVYWYQQSLDQGLQFLIQYYNGEERAKGNILERFSAQQFPDLHSELNLSSLELGDSALYFCASSVGARETQYFGPGTRLLVL.

This sequence joins TRBV6-5 and TRBJ2-2; D may be TRBD1 (7 bases). Per the germline V gene, CDR1 is MNHEY and CDR2 is SVGAGI. The CDR3 is 13 amino acids. V was cut by 8 bases and J by 3 bases, with 10 bases left in between. The CDR3, as DNA: TGTGCCAGCGCCAGGGGGGACACCGGGGAGCTGTTTTTT. This translates into CASARGDTGELFF.

This chain uses TRBV6-5 with TRBJ2-1; 7 positions match TRBD1. The CDR3 totals 15 residues. V lost 5 bases to trimming and J lost 6 bases; unmatched junction nucleotides: 10. Germline assignment: CDR1 MNHEY and CDR2 SVGAGI. This CDR3 reads CASSRQGGIFNEQFF. The CDR3 nucleotides read TGTGCCAGCAGTAGACAGGGTGGGATTTTCAATGAGCAGTTCTTC.

This clone was detected only a few times. The V call is TRBV25-1, the J call TRBJ2-5; D ambiguous. This CDR3 is 14 amino acids long. The germline V gene encodes CDR1 MGHDK and CDR2 SYGVNS. V dropped 1 base and J dropped 3 bases, with 9 bases sitting between them. CDR3 nucleotides: TGTGCCAGCAGTGAATTCGCAACAGAAGAGACCCAGTACTTC. It translates to CASSEFATEETQYF.

V gene TRBV7-8 combines with J gene TRBJ1-1; tentatively, D is TRBD1 (6 bases). CDR1 is SGHVS and CDR2 is FQNEAQ in the germline V gene. Trimming removed 1 base from V and 4 bases from J, with 19 bases in between. The length of the CDR3 is 17 residues. CDR3 DNA sequence: TGTGCCAGCAGCTTAGGGATTATTGGGGGGGCTGGCACTGAAGCTTTCTTT. It yields the protein CASSLGIIGGAGTEAFF. The full variable domain, its missing parts supplied by reference TRBV7-8 and TRBJ1-1, is GAGVSQSPRYKVAKRGQDVALRCDPISGHVSLFWYQQALGQGPEFLTYFQNEAQLDKSGLPSDRFFAERPEGSVSTLKIQRTQQEDSAVYLCASSLGIIGGAGTEAFFGQGTRLTVV.

This clone was recorded a few times. V gene TRBV18 combines with J gene TRBJ1-1, with no clear D. Trimming pared 3 bases from V and 1 base from J, leaving 12 bases between. CDR1 is KGHSH and CDR2 is LQKENI in the germline V gene. CDR3 length equals 15 residues. CDR3 protein: CASSPKTQRNTEAFF. Here the CDR3 DNA reads TGTGCCAGCTCACCCAAGACACAGAGGAACACTGAAGCTTTCTTT.

The CDR3 sequence is CASSLRGTEAFF. The CDR3 bases are TGTGCCAGCAGTTTACGGGGAACTGAAGCTTTCTTT. The chain has TRBV27 and TRBJ1-1; D is unresolved. Trimming removed 2 bases from V and 5 bases from J, with 6 bases in between. The CDR3 sequence is 12 residues long. Per germline, CDR1 MNHEY and CDR2 SMNVEV (reference sequence).